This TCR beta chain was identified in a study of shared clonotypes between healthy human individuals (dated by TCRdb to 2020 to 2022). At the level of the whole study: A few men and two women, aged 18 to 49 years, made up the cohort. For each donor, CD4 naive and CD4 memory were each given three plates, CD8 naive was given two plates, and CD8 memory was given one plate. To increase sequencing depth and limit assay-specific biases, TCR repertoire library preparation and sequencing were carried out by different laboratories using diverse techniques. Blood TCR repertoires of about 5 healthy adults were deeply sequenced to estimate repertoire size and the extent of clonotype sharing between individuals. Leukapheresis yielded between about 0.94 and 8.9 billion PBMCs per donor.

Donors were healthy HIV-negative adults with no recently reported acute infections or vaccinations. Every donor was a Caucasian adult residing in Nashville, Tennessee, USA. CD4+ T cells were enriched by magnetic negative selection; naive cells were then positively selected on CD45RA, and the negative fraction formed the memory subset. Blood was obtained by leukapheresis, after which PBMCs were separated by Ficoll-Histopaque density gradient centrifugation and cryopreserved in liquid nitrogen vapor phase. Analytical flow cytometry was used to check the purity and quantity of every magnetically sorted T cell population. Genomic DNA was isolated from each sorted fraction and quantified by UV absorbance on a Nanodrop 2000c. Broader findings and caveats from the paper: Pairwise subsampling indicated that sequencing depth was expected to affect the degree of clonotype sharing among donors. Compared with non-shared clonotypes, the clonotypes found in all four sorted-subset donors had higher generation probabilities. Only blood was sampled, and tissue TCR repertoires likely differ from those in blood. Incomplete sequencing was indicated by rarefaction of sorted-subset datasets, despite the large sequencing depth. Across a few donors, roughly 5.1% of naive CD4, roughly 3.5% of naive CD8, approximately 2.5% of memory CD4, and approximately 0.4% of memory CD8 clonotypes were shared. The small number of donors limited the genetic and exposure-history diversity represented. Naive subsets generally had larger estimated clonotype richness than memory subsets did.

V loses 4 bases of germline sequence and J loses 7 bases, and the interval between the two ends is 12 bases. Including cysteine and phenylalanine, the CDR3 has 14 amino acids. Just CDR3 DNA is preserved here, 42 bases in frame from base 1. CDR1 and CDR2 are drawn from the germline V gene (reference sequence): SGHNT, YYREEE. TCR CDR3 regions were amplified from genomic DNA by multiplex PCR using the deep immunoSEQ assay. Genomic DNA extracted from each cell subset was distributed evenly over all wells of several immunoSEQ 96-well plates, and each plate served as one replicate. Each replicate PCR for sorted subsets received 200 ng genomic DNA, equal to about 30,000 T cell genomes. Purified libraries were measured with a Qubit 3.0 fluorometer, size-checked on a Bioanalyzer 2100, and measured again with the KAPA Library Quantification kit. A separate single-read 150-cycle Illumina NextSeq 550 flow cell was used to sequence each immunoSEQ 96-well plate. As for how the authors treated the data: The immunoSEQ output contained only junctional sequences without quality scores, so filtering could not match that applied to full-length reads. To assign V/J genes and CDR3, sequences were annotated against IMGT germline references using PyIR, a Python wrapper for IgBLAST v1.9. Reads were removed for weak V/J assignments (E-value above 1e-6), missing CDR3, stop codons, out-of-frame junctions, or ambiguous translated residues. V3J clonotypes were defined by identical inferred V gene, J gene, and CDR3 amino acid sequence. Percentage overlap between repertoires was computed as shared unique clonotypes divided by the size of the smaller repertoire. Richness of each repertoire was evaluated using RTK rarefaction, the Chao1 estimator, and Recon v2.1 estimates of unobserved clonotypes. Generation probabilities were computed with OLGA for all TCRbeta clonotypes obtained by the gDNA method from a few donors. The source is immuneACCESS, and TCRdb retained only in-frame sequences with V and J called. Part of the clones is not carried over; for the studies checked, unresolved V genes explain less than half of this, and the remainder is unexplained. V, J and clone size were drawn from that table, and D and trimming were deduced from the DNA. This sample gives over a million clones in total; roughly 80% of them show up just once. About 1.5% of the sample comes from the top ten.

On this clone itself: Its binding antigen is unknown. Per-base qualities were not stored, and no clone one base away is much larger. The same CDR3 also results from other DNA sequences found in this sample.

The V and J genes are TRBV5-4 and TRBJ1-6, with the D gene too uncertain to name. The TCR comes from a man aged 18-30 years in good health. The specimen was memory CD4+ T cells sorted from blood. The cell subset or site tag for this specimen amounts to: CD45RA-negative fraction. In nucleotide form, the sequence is TGTGCCAGCAGCCCCCGAACAGACAATTCACCCCTCCACTTT. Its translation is CASSPRTDNSPLHF.